This T cell receptor beta chain was obtained from a study of shared clonotypes between healthy human individuals. Study in general: Those who served as donors were a couple of women and a few men between the ages of 18 and 49.

Germline CDR1 SGHTS, CDR2 YDEGEE. The trim removed 2 bases at V and 8 bases at J, leaving 6 bases unmatched. The CDR3 runs to 14 residues. Assay used: immunoSEQ multiplex PCR; TCRdb lists only in-frame clones, some missing. Altogether fewer than 600,000 clones are present, roughly three quarters being singletons, with the ten largest covering more than 10%. This clone was detected only a few times. This chain uses TRBV5-8 with TRBJ1-5; TRBD1 agrees at 8 bases. The material sequenced was PBMCs. The TCR was taken from a woman between 40 and 55 years old in good health. Some clones in this sample may be carry-over from other donors' samples. CDR3 protein: CASSFGTGQKPQHF. DNA for the CDR3: TGTGCCAGCAGCTTCGGGACAGGACAAAAGCCCCAGCATTTT.